Presented here are 18 T cell receptor beta chains from one specimen sequenced in a study of shared clonotypes between healthy human individuals. Profiling relied on immunoSEQ multiplex PCR, and the TCRdb table lists in-frame clones only, not all of them. Of nearly 750,000 clones listed, around 70% are singletons. The material sequenced was memory CD4+ T cells sorted from blood. Noted subset: CD45RA-negative fraction. The receptors come from a woman aged 25-40 years in good health.

V and J are TRBV28 and TRBJ2-6, with D uncertain. CDR1 is MDHEN and CDR2 is SYDVKM in the germline V gene. V was cut by 6 bases and J by 0 bases, with 6 bases left in between. The CDR3 sequence is 14 residues long. The CDR3 coding sequence is TGTGCCAGCAGGAAGAACTCTGGGGCCAACGTCCTGACTTTC. Translating it yields CASRKNSGANVLTF.

This clone has just a few counts. V is TRBV7-8 and J is TRBJ2-7; 7 bases are a match to TRBD1. Germline V gene sequence: CDR1 SGHVS, CDR2 FQNEAQ. The CDR3 is 13 amino acids. The V and J ends lost 5 bases and 3 bases, in that order; junction bases with no gene match: 4. CDR3 amino acids: CASSRQGFYEQYF. The CDR3 nucleotides read TGTGCCAGCAGCCGACAGGGCTTCTACGAGCAGTACTTC.

This clone was seen more than once but under ten times. This chain's CDR3 is CSVVGIQETQYF. CDR3 bases: TGCAGCGTTGTAGGGATCCAAGAGACCCAGTACTTC. This sequence joins TRBV29-1 and TRBJ2-5, with D unresolved. V was cut by 4 bases and J by 1 base, with 7 bases left in between. The CDR3 totals 12 residues. Germline lookup yields CDR1 SQVTM and CDR2 ANQGSEA. The complete variable domain, with remaining parts taken from reference TRBV29-1 and TRBJ2-5, reads SAVISQKPSRDICQRGTSLTIQCQVDSQVTMMFWYRQQPGQSLTLIATANQGSEATYESGFVIDKFPISRPNLTFSTLTVSNMSPEDSSIYLCSVVGIQETQYFGPGTRLLVL.

The chain recombines TRBV11-2 with TRBJ2-1, with D possibly TRBD1 on 6 matching bases. Per the germline V gene, CDR1 is SGHAT and CDR2 is FQNNGV. V was clipped by 7 bases and J by 0 bases, with 16 bases between them. The CDR3 totals 16 residues. In nucleotides, the CDR3 is TGTGCCAGCACCTTGACAGGCGATAGCTCCTACAATGAGCAGTTCTTC. Translating gives CASTLTGDSSYNEQFF.

J is TRBJ2-2 and V is TRBV7-8; 11 nucleotides match TRBD2. V dropped 3 bases and J dropped 4; count of bases not matched to a gene: 4. The CDR3 runs 16 residues. CDR1 SGHVS and CDR2 FQNEAQ come from the germline V gene. The CDR3 reads CASSFKTSGVTGELFF. In DNA, the CDR3 is TGTGCCAGCAGCTTTAAGACTAGCGGGGTCACCGGGGAGCTGTTTTTT.

To note about this clone: This sample includes further DNA sequences coding for the same CDR3. The chain employs TRBV18 and TRBJ2-3; 9 nucleotides align to TRBD1. V was pared by 3 bases and J by 3 bases, with 4 bases of the junction left unmatched. CDR1 KGHSH and CDR2 LQKENI come from the germline V gene. This CDR3 contains 15 residues. The CDR3 is CASSPGTGRTDTQYF. The DNA for the CDR3 is TGTGCCAGCTCACCGGGGACAGGGCGGACAGATACGCAGTATTTT. Supplemented by reference TRBV18 and TRBJ2-3, the full variable domain reads NAGVMQNPRHLVRRRGQEARLRCSPMKGHSHVYWYRQLPEEGLKFMVYLQKENIIDESGMPKERFSAEFPKEGPSILRIQQVVRGDSAAYFCASSPGTGRTDTQYFGPGTRLTVL.

This chain joins TRBV28 and TRBJ2-3, with 7 bases that match TRBD1. The CDR3 has 14 residues. The V segment lost 4 bases and the J segment 0 bases; nucleotides outside the gene matches: 1. Germline lookup yields CDR1 MDHEN and CDR2 SYDVKM. This CDR3 is CASSWGQSTDTQYF. The CDR3, as DNA: TGTGCCAGCAGTTGGGGACAGAGCACAGATACGCAGTATTTT.

This clone was detected only a few times. The chain uses TRBV7-3 and TRBJ2-1, with unresolved D. This CDR3 contains 15 residues. V dropped 2 bases and J dropped 7 bases, with 15 bases sitting between them. The germline V gene encodes CDR1 SGHTA and CDR2 FQGTGA. For the CDR3, the DNA is TGTGCCAGCAGCTTATGGGCTACCCCCGGGAATGAGCAGTTCTTC. It codes for CASSLWATPGNEQFF.

This sequence joins TRBV11-2 and TRBJ1-1, with a tentative D call TRBD1 (6 bases). Trimming took off 5 bases at V and 4 bases at J, with 14 bases between the two ends. The length of the CDR3 is 14 residues. From germline, CDR1 is SGHAT and CDR2 FQNNGV. Written as DNA, the CDR3 is TGTGCCAGCAGCCCTGGACAGTGGGCCACTGAAGCTTTCTTT. As protein: CASSPGQWATEAFF. The variable domain in full, completed from reference TRBV11-2 and TRBJ1-1, reads EAGVAQSPRYKIIEKRQSVAFWCNPISGHATLYWYQQILGQGPKLLIQFQNNGVVDDSQLPKDRFSAERLKGVDSTLKIQPAKLEDSAVYLCASSPGQWATEAFFGQGTRLTVV.

The chain has TRBV18 and TRBJ2-2; no clear D gene. The V gene lost 3 bases and the J gene lost 7 bases, with 9 bases spanning the gap. Germline lookup yields CDR1 KGHSH and CDR2 LQKENI. The CDR3 length is 13 residues. CDR3 sequence (DNA): TGTGCCAGCTCACCCACCTCTGACGGGGAGCTGTTTTTT. This sequence encodes CASSPTSDGELFF.

This clone was found once. The CDR3 DNA follows: TGTGCCATCAGTTCCGGGGCCCACTCCTACGAGCAGTACTTC. Residues: CAISSGAHSYEQYF. This chain uses TRBV10-3 with TRBJ2-7; D might be TRBD1 or TRBD2, each matching 5 bases. The V end was cut by 5 bases, the J end by 0 bases, with 11 bases between. CDR3 length equals 14 residues. Germline-derived CDR1 and CDR2 are ENHRY and SYGVKD.

The V call is TRBV4-2, the J call TRBJ2-7; 11 positions agree with TRBD2. Trimming took 1 base from V and 2 from J; bases not matched to a gene: 4. CDR3 length: 16 amino acids. Looked up from germline, CDR1 is LGHNA and CDR2 is YNFKEQ. This CDR3 reads CASSQGIAGGPYEQYF. For the CDR3, the DNA is TGTGCCAGCAGCCAAGGGATAGCGGGAGGGCCCTACGAGCAGTACTTC.

This sequence joins TRBV7-6 and TRBJ1-4; a weak D match, TRBD1 (6 bases). This CDR3 spans 15 amino acids. Deletions cut 1 base from V and 4 bases from J, with 10 bases between. Germline V gene data show CDR1 as SGHVS and CDR2 as FNYEAQ. The DNA of the CDR3 is TGTGCCAGCAGCTTAGGGAGGGGGAATAATGAAAAACTGTTTTTT. Its translation: CASSLGRGNNEKLFF.

V gene TRBV19 combines with J gene TRBJ1-1, with D perhaps matching TRBD1 (5 bases). CDR3 length equals 13 residues. The V gene's germline CDR1 is LNHDA and CDR2 SQIVND (reference sequence). Trimming cost V 1 base and J 7 bases, with 10 bases left between them. The CDR3, as DNA: TGTGCCAGTAGTATAGCCCGGGACCGTGAAGCTTTCTTT. Protein product: CASSIARDREAFF. The complete variable domain, with remaining parts taken from reference TRBV19 and TRBJ1-1, reads DGGITQSPKYLFRKEGQNVTLSCEQNLNHDAMYWYRQDPGQGLRLIYYSQIVNDFQKGDIAEGYSVSREKKESFPLTVTSAQKNPTAFYLCASSIARDREAFFGQGTRLTVV.

J is TRBJ1-5 and V is TRBV16, with D unresolved. With 4 bases removed from V and 2 bases from J, the gap between germline ends came to 15 bases. Germline-derived CDR1 and CDR2 are KGHSY and FQNENV. CDR3 length equals 16 residues. CDR3 nucleotide sequence: TGTGCCAGCAGCCGAACCGCGGGGTTTGGCAATCAGCCCCAGCATTTT. It encodes CASSRTAGFGNQPQHF.

The chain carries TRBV28 and TRBJ2-1, with D perhaps matching TRBD2 (6 bases). V shed 6 bases and J shed 7 bases, with 10 bases lying between them. CDR1 is MDHEN, CDR2 SYDVKM, per germline. CDR3 length: 12 amino acids. DNA of the CDR3: TGTGCCAGCAGAGGGAGGAGAAATGAGCAGTTCTTC. Protein product: CASRGRRNEQFF.

This clone was recorded many times. This chain joins TRBV2 and TRBJ1-2; D possibly corresponds to TRBD1 (6 bases). Germline loops: CDR1 SNHLY, CDR2 FYNNEI. Between the trimmed V and J ends, which lost 1 base and 5 bases, there was a span of 11 bases. The CDR3 is 14 residues long. Written as DNA, the CDR3 is TGTGCCAGCAGTGAAGAGGGACACGAATATGGCTACACCTTC. Amino acids: CASSEEGHEYGYTF. The full variable domain, completed using reference TRBV2 and TRBJ1-2, is EPEVTQTPSHQVTQMGQEVILRCVPISNHLYFYWYRQILGQKVEFLVSFYNNEISEKSEIFDDQFSVERPDGSNFTLKIRSTKLEDSAMYFCASSEEGHEYGYTFGSGTRLTVV.

This chain links TRBV13 with TRBJ2-6; maybe TRBD2 (6 bases). The CDR3 runs to 15 residues. The germline gives CDR1 PRHDT, CDR2 FYEKMQ (reference sequence). V dropped 5 bases and J dropped 1 base, with 9 bases sitting between them. CDR3 coding DNA: TGTGCCAGCAGCCATCGGGGGTCTGGGGCCAACGTCCTGACTTTC. It codes for CASSHRGSGANVLTF.